This T cell receptor beta chain derives from a study of T cells in localized non-small cell lung cancer. Overall study results and limits: Analysis by sequencing included only one tumor region, so heterogeneity remains possible.

TCRdb's table, derived via immunoSEQ multiplex PCR, lists solely in-frame clones and lacks some. The data contain about 60,000 clones, 90% of them singletons. This CDR3 spans 14 amino acids. In germline, CDR1 is SNHLY, CDR2 FYNNEI. Concerning this clone itself: Antigen specificity is unknown. Relative to the germline gene, one junction end is altered; a read error may explain this.

V gene TRBV2 combines with J gene TRBJ2-7; 8 nucleotides agree with TRBD1. The material was peripheral blood, obtained before any cancer treatment. The TCR was taken from a woman between 40 and 69 years old with stage I lung adenocarcinoma. This chain's CDR3 is CTSSAAGGNYEQYF. DNA for the CDR3: TGTACCAGCAGTGCGGCAGGGGGCAACTACGAGCAGTACTTC. Variable domain in full (rest from reference TRBV2 and TRBJ2-7): EPEVTQTPSHQVTQMGQEVILRCVPISNHLYFYWYRQILGQKVEFLVSFYNNEISEKSEIFDDQFSVERPDGSNFTLKIRSTKLEDSAMYFCTSSAAGGNYEQYFGPGTRLTVT.